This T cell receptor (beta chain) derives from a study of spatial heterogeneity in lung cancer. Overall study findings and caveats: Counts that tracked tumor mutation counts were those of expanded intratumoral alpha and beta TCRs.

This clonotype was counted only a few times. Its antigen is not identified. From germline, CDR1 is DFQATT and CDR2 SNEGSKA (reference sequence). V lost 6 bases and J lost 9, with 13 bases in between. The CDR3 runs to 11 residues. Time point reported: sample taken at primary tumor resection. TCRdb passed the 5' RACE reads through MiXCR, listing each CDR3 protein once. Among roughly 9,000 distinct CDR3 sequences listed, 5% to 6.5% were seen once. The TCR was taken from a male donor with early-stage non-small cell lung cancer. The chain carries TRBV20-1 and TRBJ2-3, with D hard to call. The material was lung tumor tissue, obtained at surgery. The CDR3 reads CSANLVGTQYF. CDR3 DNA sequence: TGCAGTGCGAACCTAGTTGGGACGCAGTATTTT.